The 27 T cell receptor beta chains in this list originate from one sample, sequenced in a study of lymphopenia after photon versus proton radiotherapy (dated by TCRdb to 2018 to 2020). Libraries were built with the immunoSEQ multiplex PCR assay. TCRdb took over this immuneACCESS table, retaining in-frame rearrangements with V and J assigned. Such tables are incomplete; in checked studies, under half of the missing clones stem from an unresolved V gene, and the remainder is unexplained. Present in this sample are roughly 12,000 clones, about 87% of which were seen just once. Roughly 3.5% of the sample belongs to the ten largest clones. The sample here was peripheral blood, taken from a patient treated with photon-based radiotherapy. These receptor sequences come from a man aged 60 to 75 with pancreatic cancer.

The chain links TRBV27 to TRBJ1-4, with unresolved D. Looked up from germline, CDR1 is MNHEY and CDR2 is SMNVEV (reference sequence). This CDR3 spans 14 amino acids. Trimming took off 6 bases at V and 6 bases at J, with 14 bases between the two ends. CDR3 amino acids: CASRLAPRHEKLFF. In DNA, the CDR3 is TGTGCCAGCAGACTCGCCCCTCGGCATGAAAAACTGTTTTTT.

The J gene is TRBJ1-3, the V gene TRBV9; D might be TRBD1 (5 bases). Germline CDR1 and CDR2: SGDLS and YYNGEE. There are 16 residues in the CDR3. Trimming took off 0 bases at V and 7 bases at J, with 17 bases between the two ends. For the CDR3, the DNA is TGTGCCAGCAGCGTAGAACAGGCGCACGTTGGGAACACCATATATTTT. Translation gives CASSVEQAHVGNTIYF.

V usage is TRBV11-2 and J usage is TRBJ2-1; D is undetermined. CDR3 size: 11 residues. Trimming removed 8 bases at V and 2 bases at J, with 4 bases between. Per the germline V gene, CDR1 is SGHAT and CDR2 is FQNNGV. In DNA form, the CDR3 reads TGTGCCAGCCGAGCCTACAATGAGCAGTTCTTC. Translated: CASRAYNEQFF.

The rearrangement links TRBV4-3 to TRBJ2-7; D is perhaps TRBD1 (6 bases). Germline CDR1 LGHNA, CDR2 YSLEER. Trimming left V 0 bases short and J 2 bases short, with 17 bases between. The CDR3 has 17 residues. The CDR3 is CASSQDHRDPRPYEQYF. The DNA of the CDR3 is TGCGCCAGCAGCCAAGATCACAGGGACCCTCGGCCCTACGAGCAGTACTTC.

The rearrangement uses TRBV7-2 and TRBJ2-1, with 9 bases that match TRBD2. The J segment lost 1 base and the V segment lost 5 bases, leaving 3 bases of the junction unmatched. Germline loops: CDR1 SGHTA, CDR2 FQGNSA. The CDR3 consists of 15 residues. The CDR3 nucleotides are TGTGCCAGCAGCCCCCTAGCGGGGTCCTACAATGAGCAGTTCTTC. Translation: CASSPLAGSYNEQFF.

The V gene is TRBV2, the J gene TRBJ1-5, with D perhaps TRBD1 (5 bases). The CDR3 has 13 residues. Germline CDR1 is SNHLY and CDR2 is FYNNEI. The germline V and J ends were trimmed by 9 bases and 5 bases, with 14 bases remaining between them. CDR3 region: CASTIGAYQPQHF. In DNA, the CDR3 is TGTGCCAGTACAATTGGGGCGTATCAGCCCCAGCATTTT. The full variable domain, in which reference TRBV2 and TRBJ1-5 provide the parts outside the CDR3, is EPEVTQTPSHQVTQMGQEVILRCVPISNHLYFYWYRQILGQKVEFLVSFYNNEISEKSEIFDDQFSVERPDGSNFTLKIRSTKLEDSAMYFCASTIGAYQPQHFGDGTRLSIL.

The rearrangement links TRBV4-3 to TRBJ1-1; the D is unclear. The germline V and J ends were trimmed by 4 bases and 5 bases, with 14 bases remaining between them. Germline V gives CDR1 LGHNA, CDR2 YSLEER. This CDR3 is 14 amino acids long. CDR3 sequence: CASSPQRGGTEAFF. CDR3 nucleotides: TGCGCCAGCAGCCCTCAGAGAGGAGGGACTGAAGCTTTCTTT.

The chain employs TRBV28 and TRBJ1-1; tentative D call: TRBD1 (6 bases). V dropped 5 bases and J dropped 1 base, with 11 bases sitting between them. This CDR3 has 14 residues. Germline V gene data show CDR1 as MDHEN and CDR2 as SYDVKM. CDR3 sequence reads: CASSTGQRNTEAFF. The CDR3 DNA reads TGTGCCAGCAGTACAGGACAGAGGAACACTGAAGCTTTCTTT.

This sequence joins TRBV7-9 and TRBJ2-1; a weak D match, TRBD1 (6 bases). V lost 5 bases and J 9 bases, leaving 14 bases between the germline ends. Germline V lookup: CDR1 SEHNR, CDR2 FQNEAQ (reference sequence). This CDR3 spans 13 amino acids. CDR3 residues: CASSLVGGFEQFF. CDR3 DNA: TGTGCCAGCAGCCTAGTAGGGGGTTTTGAGCAGTTCTTC.

V usage is TRBV7-2 and J usage is TRBJ2-2, with a weak D call TRBD1 (6 bases). CDR1 SGHTA and CDR2 FQGNSA come from the germline V gene. The CDR3 contains 14 residues. V was shortened by 3 bases and J by 6 bases, with 11 bases between the two germline ends. For the CDR3, the DNA is TGTGCCAGCAGCTTCGCAGGGGCGGCCGGGGAGCTGTTTTTT. Encoded protein: CASSFAGAAGELFF.

This clone was seen a handful of times. The V gene is TRBV7-3, the J gene TRBJ2-2, with 11 bases aligning to TRBD1. Per the germline V gene, CDR1 is SGHTA and CDR2 is FQGTGA. The CDR3 has 19 amino acids. The J segment lost 6 bases and the V segment lost 5 bases, leaving 17 bases of the junction unmatched. The CDR3 DNA is TGTGCCAGCAGCCGCTACAGCCCGGGACAGGGGGTAAAGTCCGGGGAGCTGTTTTTT. Encoded protein: CASSRYSPGQGVKSGELFF.

This chain connects TRBV6-6 to TRBJ1-1; D gene uncertain. Germline V gives CDR1 MNHNY, CDR2 SVGAGI (reference sequence). The CDR3 is 12 amino acids. Trimming removed 1 base from V and 1 base from J, with 1 base in between. DNA for the CDR3: TGTGCCAGCAGTTACTGGAACACTGAAGCTTTCTTT. Encoded protein: CASSYWNTEAFF.

The chain uses TRBV30 and TRBJ1-6; 10 nucleotides agree with TRBD1. Unmatched junction bases numbered 4, after V lost 5 bases and J lost 9 bases. CDR3 length: 13 amino acids. CDR1 GTSNPN and CDR2 SVGIG come from the germline V gene (reference sequence). The CDR3: CAWGGQGRSPLHF. CDR3 DNA: TGTGCCTGGGGGGGACAGGGGCGTTCACCCCTCCACTTT.

V gene TRBV7-9 combines with J gene TRBJ1-2; a weak D match, TRBD1 (6 bases). The CDR3 covers 15 residues. Trimming took off 4 bases at V and 4 bases at J, with 16 bases between the two ends. Germline loops: CDR1 SEHNR, CDR2 FQNEAQ (reference sequence). CDR3 in amino acids: CASSSTRGQTYGYTF. CDR3 bases: TGTGCCAGCAGCTCCACACGGGGGCAGACCTATGGCTACACCTTC.

The chain combines TRBV6-5 with TRBJ2-1, with D uncertain. The V and J ends lost 5 bases and 12 bases respectively, with 17 bases between them. From germline, CDR1 is MNHEY and CDR2 SVGAGI. The CDR3 runs to 13 residues. The CDR3 nucleotides read TGTGCCAGCAGTGCCTTGGTCAGTTCGGGGCAGTTCTTC. Protein: CASSALVSSGQFF.

This clone was observed once. The chain has TRBV4-3 and TRBJ2-7, with D maybe TRBD1 (5 bases). Germline loops: CDR1 LGHNA, CDR2 YSLEER. The V end was cut by 4 bases, the J end by 2 bases, with 15 bases between. This CDR3 comprises 15 residues. The CDR3 spells CASSRQRGHPYEQYF. The CDR3 region has the DNA TGCGCCAGCAGCCGTCAACGAGGACACCCCTACGAGCAGTACTTC.

V usage is TRBV15 and J usage is TRBJ1-5, with D possibly being TRBD1 (6 bases). Germline lookup yields CDR1 LNHNV and CDR2 YYDKDF (reference sequence). Trimming took off 6 bases at V and 1 base at J, with 10 bases between the two ends. The CDR3 covers 14 residues. The CDR3 nucleotides read TGTGCCACCAGAAACGGACAGAGCAATCAGCCCCAGCATTTT. It codes for CATRNGQSNQPQHF.

V gene TRBV7-2 combines with J gene TRBJ2-1; the match to TRBD1 covers 7 bases. J was trimmed by 5 bases and V by 1 base; bases with no gene match: 2. Germline assignment: CDR1 SGHTA and CDR2 FQGNSA. This CDR3 region has 14 residues. CDR3 amino acids: CASSLGQGHNEQFF. In DNA form, the CDR3 reads TGTGCCAGCAGCTTAGGACAGGGCCACAATGAGCAGTTCTTC. Full variable domain (outside the CDR3, taken from reference TRBV7-2 and TRBJ2-1): GAGVSQSPSNKVTEKGKDVELRCDPISGHTALYWYRQSLGQGLEFLIYFQGNSAPDKSGLPSDRFSAERTGGSVSTLTIQRTQQEDSAVYLCASSLGQGHNEQFFGPGTRLTVL.

The rearrangement uses TRBV19 and TRBJ1-1; possible D gene TRBD1, 5 bases. Trimming took off 4 bases at V and 1 base at J, with 19 bases between the two ends. This CDR3 comprises 17 residues. Germline V CDR1 and CDR2: LNHDA, SQIVND (reference sequence). The CDR3 spells CASSNAPQGGSNTEAFF. The DNA of the CDR3 is TGTGCCAGTAGTAACGCACCCCAGGGAGGTTCGAACACTGAAGCTTTCTTT.

The V and J genes are TRBV20-1 and TRBJ2-5; D unresolved. Trimming pared 3 bases from V and 5 bases from J, leaving 7 bases between. Germline V gene sequence: CDR1 DFQATT, CDR2 SNEGSKA (reference sequence). The CDR3 sequence is 11 residues long. The CDR3 region has the DNA TGCAGTGCTAGTTTATGGGAGACCCAGTACTTC. As protein: CSASLWETQYF.

The chain recombines TRBV9 with TRBJ1-5, with a possible D match to TRBD1 (5 bases). V lost 4 bases to trimming and J lost 0 bases, with 17 bases between them. The CDR3 contains 17 residues. The germline V gene encodes CDR1 SGDLS and CDR2 YYNGEE. CDR3 coding DNA: TGTGCCAGCAGCTCTCCTCGGACACCTTATAGCAATCAGCCCCAGCATTTT. Amino acid sequence: CASSSPRTPYSNQPQHF.

Written as DNA, the CDR3 is TGTGCCAGCAGCCCGGCCCTAGTTGAAGCTTTCTTT. The encoded protein is CASSPALVEAFF. The gene calls are TRBV7-9 and TRBJ1-1, with D unresolved. This CDR3 spans 12 amino acids. Germline V lookup: CDR1 SEHNR, CDR2 FQNEAQ (reference sequence). The V gene lost 5 bases and the J gene lost 7 bases, with 11 bases spanning the gap.

The J gene is TRBJ1-3, the V gene TRBV7-2; D ambiguous. CDR3 size: 14 residues. Germline CDR1 is SGHTA and CDR2 is FQGNSA. V dropped 5 bases and J dropped 1 base, with 9 bases sitting between them. The CDR3: CASSPQESGNTIYF. The CDR3 nucleotides are TGTGCCAGCAGCCCACAAGAGTCTGGAAACACCATATATTTT.

The chain employs TRBV7-9 and TRBJ1-1; possible D gene TRBD1, 5 bases. This CDR3 is 14 amino acids long. CDR1 SEHNR and CDR2 FQNEAQ come from the germline V gene (reference sequence). Deletions cut 5 bases from V and 3 bases from J, with 13 bases between. The CDR3 DNA sequence: TGTGCCAGCAGCCAAAGGGGTGGGGACACTGAAGCTTTCTTT. It yields the protein CASSQRGGDTEAFF. Filled out from reference TRBV7-9 and TRBJ1-1, the complete variable domain reads DTGVSQNPRHKITKRGQNVTFRCDPISEHNRLYWYRQTLGQGPEFLTYFQNEAQLEKSRLLSDRFSAERPKGSFSTLEIQRTEQGDSAMYLCASSQRGGDTEAFFGQGTRLTVV.

Concerning this clone itself: An end of the junction differs from the germline gene, which may be a read error. V and J are TRBV5-3 and TRBJ2-7, with a tentative D call TRBD2 (5 bases). TRBV5-3 is given ORF status, its function remaining uncertain. The CDR3 extends over 15 amino acids. The CDR3 bases are TGTGCCAGCAGCTTGGATCCGGGGAGCTCCTACGAGCAGTACTTC. Translated: CASSLDPGSSYEQYF.

The rearrangement joins TRBV28 to TRBJ1-6, with unresolved D. Germline V gives CDR1 MDHEN, CDR2 SYDVKM. The V gene lost 5 bases and the J gene lost 14 bases, with 16 bases spanning the gap. The CDR3 loop spans 13 amino acids. The CDR3 DNA reads as TGTGCCAGCAGTCCCCCCGGAATTCTGGCCCTCCACTTT. Encoded protein: CASSPPGILALHF.

The V gene is TRBV18, the J gene TRBJ2-1; D unclear. V lost 0 bases and J lost 3, with 6 bases in between. The CDR3 extends over 14 amino acids. Looked up from germline, CDR1 is KGHSH and CDR2 is LQKENI. The CDR3 sequence: CASSPPELYNEQFF. The CDR3 region has the DNA TGTGCCAGCTCACCACCGGAGCTCTACAATGAGCAGTTCTTC.